This TCR beta chain emerged from a study of metastatic and nonmetastatic thyroid tumors. At the level of the study: Where malignant and benign thyroid patients were concerned, repertoires were compared across blood and tumor or nodule tissue.

MiXCR reprocessed the PCR reads for TCRdb. The sample contains 15,000 to 20,000 clones, 20% to 25% of which appear only once. Prior to thyroid surgery, none of the patients had received any treatment. Germline V gives CDR1 GTSNPN, CDR2 SVGIG (reference sequence). With 3 bases removed from V and 4 bases from J, the gap between germline ends came to 18 bases. The CDR3 consists of 15 residues. Sequencing was carried out using tumor tissue. The sequence came from a male donor with papillary thyroid cancer or a benign thyroid nodule (not recorded which). Some clones in this sample may be carry-over from other donors' samples. The chain joins TRBV30 to TRBJ2-5; no definite D call. The chain's CDR3 is CAWSLGRVVGETQYF. Written as DNA, the CDR3 is TGTGCCTGGAGCCTAGGAAGAGTAGTGGGAGAGACCCAGTACTTC.